These T cell receptor gamma chains were read from a single sample in a study of Vδ1+ human thymocytes. TCRdb re-called the multiplex PCR reads through CATT. The repertoire consists of some 22,000 gamma-chain clones, with roughly 13% occurring once and the leading ten covering roughly 2%. Input material: Vdelta1+ gamma-delta thymocytes from the thymus. The receptors here all came from a child under two years old who had congenital heart surgery. Each CDR3 is given with its conserved first and last residue. Expanded clones get a size class; other rows say once, few or many, or leave the size out.

v_call	clone_size	j_call	cdr3_nt	cdr3_aa
TRGV9	-	TRGJP2	TGTGCCTTGTGGGAGGAATATAGTAGTGATTGGATCAAGACGTTT	CALWEEYSSDWIKTF
TRGV2	few	TRGJ1/TRGJ2	TGTGCCACCTGGGACGGGTTTCATAAGAAACTCTTT	CATWDGFHKKLF
TRGV9	-	TRGJ1/TRGJ2	TGTGCCTTGTGGGAGGTGCAAAAGGAATCGAATTATTATAAGAAACTCTTT	CALWEVQKESNYYKKLF
TRGV4	-	TRGJ1/TRGJ2	TGTGCCACCTGGGATGCCCCTTTTCGGTATAAGAAACTCTTT	CATWDAPFRYKKLF
TRGV2	-	TRGJ1/TRGJ2	TGTGCCACCTGGGACGGGCAGGGAAGGACCAGAAGGATACTCTTT	CATWDGQGRTRRILF
TRGV9	few	TRGJ1/TRGJ2	TGTGCCTTGTGGGAGCCCCCGTTATGGGATAAGAAACTCTTT	CALWEPPLWDKKLF
TRGV2	-	TRGJ1/TRGJ2	TGTGCCACCTGGTCCCACGCTAATTATTATAAGAAACTCTTT	CATWSHANYYKKLF
TRGV3	-	TRGJ1/TRGJ2	TGTGCCACCTGGGACAGGCTGAGCCACCAGTATTATAAGAAACTCTTT	CATWDRLSHQYYKKLF
TRGV9	few	TRGJ1/TRGJ2	TGTGCCTTGTGGGAGGTACTAGGCGATTATAAGAAACTCTTT	CALWEVLGDYKKLF
TRGV9	-	TRGJP	TGTGCCTTGTGGGCGAGCACGGAGTTGGGCAAAAAAATCAAGGTATTT	CALWASTELGKKIKVF
TRGV9	-	TRGJP1	TGTGCCTTGTGGGGAGGGGATACCACTGGTTGGTTCAAGATATTT	CALWGGDTTGWFKIF
TRGV8	once	TRGJP2	TGTGCCACCTGGGATAGCCATAGTAGTGATTGGATCAAGACGTTT	CATWDSHSSDWIKTF
TRGV9	-	TRGJP	TGTGCCTTGTGGGAGACTTCTAAGACGGGGGAGTTGGGCAAAAAAATCGAGGTATTT	CALWETSKTGELGKKIEVF
TRGV4	few	TRGJ1/TRGJ2	TGTGCCACCTGGACCTGCCCACGGAAGAAACTCTTT	CATWTCPRKKLF
TRGV8	-	TRGJ1/TRGJ2	TGTGCCACCGCGGAGGAGGGTAAGAAACTCTTT	CATAEEGKKLF
TRGV2	-	TRGJ1/TRGJ2	TGTGCCACCTGGGTTATTCATTATTATAAGAAACTCTTT	CATWVIHYYKKLF
TRGV9	few	TRGJ1/TRGJ2	TGTGCCTTGTGGGAGGCGAAAAGGGATTATTATAAGAAACTCTTT	CALWEAKRDYYKKLF
TRGV5	few	TRGJ1/TRGJ2	TGTACCACCTGGGACCCGCACTCGAATTATTATAAGAAACTCTTT	CTTWDPHSNYYKKLF
TRGV4	-	TRGJP2	TGTGCCACCGGGCGGATCAAGACGTTT	CATGRIKTF
TRGV8	-	TRGJP1	TGTGCCACCTGGGATAGGCCGCAGAATTGGTTCAAGATATTT	CATWDRPQNWFKIF